The 22 T cell receptor beta chains listed next were all sequenced from one sample in a study of shared clonotypes between healthy human individuals. Profiling relied on immunoSEQ multiplex PCR, and the TCRdb table lists in-frame clones only, not all of them. The sample records approximately 470,000 clones, 65% to 85% being singletons. The sample was PBMCs. Receptors originate from a woman aged 40 to 50 in good health. Some clones in this sample may be carry-over from other donors' samples.

V gene TRBV5-6 combines with J gene TRBJ2-3; D remains ambiguous. The CDR3 contains 14 residues. The V gene's germline CDR1 is SGHDT and CDR2 YYEEEE. V lost 0 bases and J lost 4, with 9 bases in between. Here the CDR3 reads CASSLGFRADTQYF. In DNA, the CDR3 is TGTGCCAGCAGCTTGGGATTCCGTGCAGATACGCAGTATTTT.

This chain uses TRBV5-4 with TRBJ2-7, with 7 bases aligning to TRBD2. The CDR3 length is 16 residues. The germline V gene encodes CDR1 SGHNT and CDR2 YYREEE (reference sequence). J was trimmed by 0 bases and V by 4 bases; bases with no gene match: 10. As DNA, the CDR3 is TGTGCCAGCAGCCTGGGAGGGACCGACAGCTCCTACGAGCAGTACTTC. Translated: CASSLGGTDSSYEQYF. Drawing the rest from reference TRBV5-4 and TRBJ2-7, the complete variable domain is ETGVTQSPTHLIKTRGQQVTLRCSSQSGHNTVSWYQQALGQGPQFIFQYYREEENGRGNFPPRFSGLQFPNYSSELNVNALELDDSALYLCASSLGGTDSSYEQYFGPGTRLTVT.

CDR3 sequence (DNA): TGTGCCAGCAGCTTAGTGAGGGGAGTGAGAGATACGCAGTATTTT. Its protein is CASSLVRGVRDTQYF. This chain connects TRBV7-9 to TRBJ2-3; possibly TRBD1 or TRBD2 for D (5 bases each). Germline CDR1 and CDR2: SEHNR and FQNEAQ (reference sequence). V lost 1 base to trimming and J lost 5 bases, with 13 bases between them. The CDR3 has 15 residues.

This clone was seen once. The likely explanation is a read error, given a far larger clone one base away. Other nucleotide sequences from this sample produce the same CDR3. The chain is built from TRBV29-1 and TRBJ2-7; perhaps TRBD1 as D (5 bases). The CDR3 sequence is 13 residues long. Trimming stripped 5 bases from V and 6 bases from J, with 17 bases between. Germline V gene data show CDR1 as SQVTM and CDR2 as ANQGSEA. The CDR3 reads CSVLMQGAGEQYF. The CDR3 bases are TGCAGCGTTCTGATGCAGGGTGCAGGCGAGCAGTACTTC.

As to this clone: One base separates it from a far larger clone, so it is likely a read error. This chain uses TRBV7-9 with TRBJ2-7; D not certain. CDR3 length equals 12 residues. Germline V gene data show CDR1 as SEHNR and CDR2 as FQNEAQ (reference sequence). CDR3 residues: CASSLVGYERYF. The CDR3 coding sequence is TGTGCCAGCAGCTTAGTCGGGTACGAGCGGTACTTC.

This chain uses TRBV7-3 with TRBJ1-1, with 10 positions matching TRBD1. With V trimmed by 5 bases and J by 11 bases, 20 bases remained unmatched. Germline loops: CDR1 SGHTA, CDR2 FQGTGA. This CDR3 spans 17 amino acids. The CDR3 spells CASSPIYPYGTGVVAFF. CDR3 nucleotide sequence: TGTGCCAGCAGCCCAATCTACCCCTACGGGACAGGGGTCGTGGCTTTCTTT.

The V gene is TRBV7-2, the J gene TRBJ2-3, with a possible D match to TRBD2 (5 bases). Trimming stripped 4 bases from V and 2 bases from J, with 16 bases between. The CDR3 is 16 residues long. Germline loops: CDR1 SGHTA, CDR2 FQGNSA. CDR3 residues: CASSYQRSASTDTQYF. The CDR3 DNA reads TGTGCCAGCAGCTACCAGCGGTCTGCCTCCACAGATACGCAGTATTTT.

The chain couples TRBV7-2 to TRBJ1-1; no reliable D call. V lost 6 bases to trimming and J lost 1 base, with 12 bases between them. Germline assignment: CDR1 SGHTA and CDR2 FQGNSA. This CDR3 comprises 14 residues. CDR3 DNA: TGTGCCAGCAGGCCCGGTTGGGGGAACACTGAAGCTTTCTTT. Its protein product is CASRPGWGNTEAFF.

The CDR3 DNA is TGCGCCAGCAGCCAACGGTCTGGCAATGAGCAGTTCTTC. Its translation is CASSQRSGNEQFF. This chain connects TRBV4-1 to TRBJ2-1; no definite D call. V lost 2 bases, J lost 6 bases, and 8 bases lay in between. This CDR3 has 13 amino acids. Per germline, CDR1 MGHRA and CDR2 YSYEKL.

The chain uses TRBV27 and TRBJ1-2, with 7 bases lining up with TRBD1. This CDR3 contains 14 residues. V trimming: 4 bases; J trimming: 3 bases; junction bases outside the gene matches: 5. Looked up from germline, CDR1 is MNHEY and CDR2 is SMNVEV (reference sequence). DNA of the CDR3: TGTGCCAGCAGTTCTCGGGACAGCTACTATGGCTACACCTTC. This encodes CASSSRDSYYGYTF.

V is TRBV11-2 and J is TRBJ1-2; possibly TRBD1 for D (5 bases). Germline CDR1 and CDR2: SGHAT and FQNNGV. The V end lost 1 base, the J end lost 10 bases, and 10 bases lay between the germline ends. This CDR3 region has 12 residues. The CDR3 region is CASSLVAGPYTF. The CDR3 bases are TGTGCCAGCAGCTTAGTGGCAGGGCCCTACACCTTC.

The chain couples TRBV5-5 to TRBJ2-7, with 9 bases lining up with TRBD1. The CDR3 sequence is 15 residues long. Germline V lookup: CDR1 SGHKS, CDR2 YYEKEE (reference sequence). V trimming: 4 bases; J trimming: 5 bases; junction bases outside the gene matches: 10. The CDR3 spells CASSRSGTGYDEQYF. The CDR3 nucleotides read TGTGCCAGCAGCCGATCCGGGACAGGGTACGACGAGCAGTACTTC.

The chain uses TRBV30 and TRBJ1-1; D gene unclear. CDR1 and CDR2 (germline): GTSNPN, SVGIG (reference sequence). The CDR3 sequence is 13 residues long. The V and J ends lost 2 bases and 0 bases respectively, with 7 bases between them. The chain's CDR3 is CAWSSQVNTEAFF. As DNA, the CDR3 is TGTGCCTGGAGTTCTCAGGTGAACACTGAAGCTTTCTTT. The full variable domain, its missing parts supplied by reference TRBV30 and TRBJ1-1, is SQTIHQWPATLVQPVGSPLSLECTVEGTSNPNLYWYRQAAGRGLQLLFYSVGIGQISSEVPQNLSASRPQDRQFILSSKKLLLSDSGFYLCAWSSQVNTEAFFGQGTRLTVV.

The rearrangement uses TRBV6-6 and TRBJ2-3; possibly TRBD2 for D (6 bases). The ends were cut back, 6 bases at V and 6 bases at J, with 16 bases in the middle. The germline V gene has CDR1 MNHNY and CDR2 SVGAGI (reference sequence). The CDR3 is 14 amino acids. CDR3 DNA: TGTGCCAGCAGCCGGGACTTAGCTACCGATACGCAGTATTTT. Translating it yields CASSRDLATDTQYF.

This clone was found a few times. The V and J genes are TRBV15 and TRBJ2-3, with 9 bases identical to TRBD1. The trim removed 0 bases at V and 1 base at J, leaving 2 bases unmatched. The length of the CDR3 is 16 residues. Per germline, CDR1 LNHNV and CDR2 YYDKDF (reference sequence). CDR3 sequence reads: CATSRERTGGTDTQYF. CDR3 nucleotides: TGTGCCACCAGCAGAGAACGGACAGGGGGCACAGATACGCAGTATTTT.

Regarding this clone: This sequence is one base from a far larger clone and is likely a read error. V is TRBV28 and J is TRBJ1-2; D ambiguous. CDR1 is MDHEN, CDR2 SYDVKM, per germline. CDR3 length: 12 amino acids. The CDR3 reads CASGTAYYCYTF. CDR3 nucleotide sequence: TGTGCCAGCGGAACAGCTTACTATTGCTACACCTTC.

Note on this clone: A read error likely explains this, since a far larger clone differs by one base. V is TRBV6-5 and J is TRBJ1-2; D gene uncertain. CDR3 length: 13 amino acids. Germline assignment: CDR1 MNHEY and CDR2 SVGAGI. This CDR3 is CSTSPPGNYGYTF. In DNA, the CDR3 is TGTTCCACCTCCCCCCCGGGTAACTATGGCTACACCTTC.

J is TRBJ1-2 and V is TRBV2; D is uncertain. This CDR3 has 12 amino acids. Germline V gene lookup returns CDR1 SNHLY and CDR2 FYNNEI. V lost 6 bases and J lost 10, with 15 bases in between. CDR3 loop: CASRSVVEPYTF. In DNA, the CDR3 is TGTGCCAGCAGGTCTGTGGTGGAGCCCTACACCTTC.

On this clone itself: A far larger clone is off by one base, so a read error is likely. Other DNA sequences in this specimen translate into the identical CDR3. V usage is TRBV7-2 and J usage is TRBJ1-1; 7 positions agree with TRBD1. CDR1 is SGHTA, CDR2 FQGNSA, per germline. This CDR3 is 14 amino acids long. CDR3 loop: CASSLAGQHTEAFF. CDR3 nucleotides: TGTGCCAGCAGCTTAGCGGGACAGCACACTGAGGCTTTCTTT.

The J gene is TRBJ2-3, the V gene TRBV30; the D gene is possibly TRBD2 (6 bases). V shed 4 bases and J shed 3 bases, with 14 bases lying between them. The CDR3 has 14 residues. From germline, CDR1 is GTSNPN and CDR2 SVGIG (reference sequence). The CDR3 reads CAWIPGSGTDTQYF. In DNA form, the CDR3 reads TGTGCCTGGATACCCGGGAGTGGAACAGATACGCAGTATTTT.

This chain uses TRBV2 with TRBJ1-4, with 9 bases matching TRBD1. The junction had 5 bases not matched to a gene; V was cut back by 5 bases and J by 4 bases. Germline V gene sequence: CDR1 SNHLY, CDR2 FYNNEI. The CDR3 loop spans 15 amino acids. The CDR3 region has the DNA TGTGCCAGCAGTCAAGGGGACAGGGATAATGAAAAACTGTTTTTT. Translated, it gives CASSQGDRDNEKLFF.

This clone was seen only a few times. This likely reflects a read error, since a far larger clone is one base away. This rearrangement joins TRBV25-1 to TRBJ1-5; a weak D match, TRBD1 (5 bases). In germline, CDR1 is MGHDK, CDR2 SYGVNS. Trimming left V 11 bases short and J 3 bases short, with 23 bases between. CDR3 size: 16 residues. Here the CDR3 reads CAWTSSGGIDNQPQHF. Here the CDR3 DNA reads TGTGCCTGGACGTCATCCGGGGGAATCGACAATCAGCCCCAGCATTTT. The variable domain in full, with the rest retrieved from reference TRBV25-1 and TRBJ1-5, is EADIYQTPRYLVIGTGKKITLECSQTMGHDKMYWYQQDPGMELHLIHYSYGVNSTEKGDLSSESTVSRIRTEHFPLTLESARPSHTSQYLCAWTSSGGIDNQPQHFGDGTRLSIL.